There are many counts of the clone carrying this TCR beta chain. Antigen specificity is unknown. The data stem from a study of T cells in Graves' hyperthyroidism and ophthalmopathy. Study results and caveats: A 13 V-J signature model discriminated ophthalmopathy versus stable hyperthyroidism. Among thyroid clonotypes expanded above 0.001, most also appeared in blood.

Using more than 7.5 ml of fresh peripheral blood, PBMCs were prepared. The TCR beta CDR3 regions underwent amplification using RNA transcripts as the source. The TCR CDR3 first-round RT-PCR relied on the HTBI primer set. Each CDR3 protein gets one entry after TCRdb re-called the multiplex PCR reads with MiXCR. Of some 360,000 distinct CDR3 sequences in the sample, 15% to 20% are singletons; the top ten hold around a sixth. From germline, CDR1 is GTSNPN and CDR2 SVGIG (reference sequence). CDR3 length equals 13 residues. J gave up 1 base and V 2 bases, and 1 base lay outside the gene matches. The source material was blood. The TCR was taken from a woman in her thirties or forties with Graves' ophthalmopathy. This rearrangement joins TRBV30 to TRBJ1-2; 7 bases agree with TRBD1. The CDR3 region has the DNA TGTGCCTGGAGTCCAGGGGGTAACTATGGCTACACCTTC. Protein product: CAWSPGGNYGYTF.